A single sample gave rise to the 30 T cell receptor beta chains below, sequenced in a study of cytomegalovirus exposure and HLA in healthy donors. The PCR had 60 Vbeta and 13 Jbeta primers. Here immunoSEQ multiplex PCR was the method, and the copy in TCRdb shows in-frame clones only, minus some. The repertoire consists of 150,000 to 250,000 clones, with around 85% occurring once and the leading ten covering less than 2.5%. The sample was PBMCs. These receptors were taken from a woman aged 45-59 years in good health and CMV-seronegative.

This sequence joins TRBV28 and TRBJ2-5; TRBD1 agrees at 9 bases. This CDR3 contains 18 residues. Germline CDR1 and CDR2: MDHEN and SYDVKM. J lost 3 bases, V lost 3 bases, and 14 bases had no gene match. CDR3 sequence reads: CASSFWANTGTGKETQYF. For the CDR3, the DNA is TGTGCCAGCAGTTTTTGGGCCAATACCGGGACAGGGAAAGAGACCCAGTACTTC.

This chain uses TRBV28 with TRBJ2-7, with a tentative D call TRBD2 (6 bases). Trimming shortened V by 4 bases and J by 4 bases, and 17 bases separated the two germline ends. The CDR3 is 15 residues long. Germline CDR1 and CDR2: MDHEN and SYDVKM. CDR3 loop: CASSSGAASRYEQYF. CDR3 in DNA: TGTGCCAGCAGTTCGGGAGCGGCCAGCCGGTACGAGCAGTACTTC.

The chain couples TRBV28 to TRBJ2-7, with 9 bases fitting TRBD2. V shed 5 bases and J 2 bases; nucleotides not matched to a gene: 10. The CDR3 spans 16 residues. Per the germline V gene, CDR1 is MDHEN and CDR2 is SYDVKM. CDR3 sequence: CASSTPLAGSTYEQYF. As DNA, the CDR3 is TGTGCCAGCAGTACCCCACTAGCGGGTTCTACCTACGAGCAGTACTTC.

A single count supports this clone. This chain links TRBV19 with TRBJ2-1; TRBD2 agrees at 8 bases. Germline V lookup: CDR1 LNHDA, CDR2 SQIVND (reference sequence). The CDR3 spans 14 residues. V shed 7 bases and J 9 bases; nucleotides not matched to a gene: 11. The CDR3 is CASTGTRGYSEQFF. The CDR3 DNA is TGTGCCAGTACCGGGACTAGGGGGTATAGTGAGCAGTTCTTC.

The rearrangement links TRBV6-4 to TRBJ2-1; 13 bases line up with TRBD2. The CDR3 has 16 residues. The germline V gene has CDR1 MRHNA and CDR2 SNTAGT. V lost 4 bases and J lost 7; bases outside the gene matches: 7. The CDR3 nucleotides are TGTGCCAGCAGTGCCCCGGGACTAGCGGGACTTAATGAGCAGTTCTTC. Translating it yields CASSAPGLAGLNEQFF.

The J gene is TRBJ1-1, the V gene TRBV28; a weak D match, TRBD1 (5 bases). This CDR3 is built from 12 residues. Germline loops: CDR1 MDHEN, CDR2 SYDVKM. V gave up 10 bases and J gave up 5 bases, with 14 bases separating them. The chain's CDR3 is CATSLQGTEAFF. Written as DNA, the CDR3 is TGTGCCACCAGCTTGCAGGGAACTGAAGCTTTCTTT.

The chain couples TRBV5-6 to TRBJ1-4; D is perhaps TRBD1 (6 bases). CDR3 length: 13 amino acids. Germline V gene lookup returns CDR1 SGHDT and CDR2 YYEEEE. V was cut by 5 bases and J by 6 bases, with 11 bases left in between. CDR3 nucleotide sequence: TGTGCCAGCAGTCGGGGGGCAGATGAAAAACTGTTTTTT. Amino acid sequence: CASSRGADEKLFF.

The chain couples TRBV7-3 to TRBJ2-6, with 7 bases aligning to TRBD2. Germline CDR1 SGHTA, CDR2 FQGTGA. Trimming cost V 8 bases and J 2 bases; bases outside gene matches: 3. The CDR3 sequence is 14 residues long. The CDR3 reads CASAGDAGANVLTF. CDR3 coding DNA: TGTGCCAGCGCGGGGGATGCTGGGGCCAACGTCCTGACTTTC.

This chain joins TRBV18 and TRBJ2-3; weak D call: TRBD1 (5 bases). Deletions cut 2 bases from V and 0 bases from J, with 9 bases between. This CDR3 region has 15 residues. Germline assignment: CDR1 KGHSH and CDR2 LQKENI. The CDR3 DNA follows: TGTGCCAGCTCACCAAGCAGGACAAGCACAGATACGCAGTATTTT. Translated: CASSPSRTSTDTQYF. The whole variable domain, remainder taken from reference TRBV18 and TRBJ2-3, is NAGVMQNPRHLVRRRGQEARLRCSPMKGHSHVYWYRQLPEEGLKFMVYLQKENIIDESGMPKERFSAEFPKEGPSILRIQQVVRGDSAAYFCASSPSRTSTDTQYFGPGTRLTVL.

This chain joins TRBV28 and TRBJ2-7; 8 nucleotides align to TRBD2. V gave up 6 bases and J gave up 4 bases; unmatched junction bases: 17. The CDR3 totals 17 residues. Germline CDR1 and CDR2: MDHEN and SYDVKM. CDR3 protein: CASSGNPSGRVGYEQYF. Written as DNA, the CDR3 is TGTGCCAGCAGCGGGAACCCTAGCGGGCGAGTAGGATACGAGCAGTACTTC. Full variable domain (missing parts from reference TRBV28 and TRBJ2-7): DVKVTQSSRYLVKRTGEKVFLECVQDMDHENMFWYRQDPGLGLRLIYFSYDVKMKEKGDIPEGYSVSREKKERFSLILESASTNQTSMYLCASSGNPSGRVGYEQYFGPGTRLTVT.

This chain joins TRBV28 and TRBJ2-5; 7 nucleotides line up with TRBD2. With V trimmed by 7 bases and J by 5 bases, 7 bases remained unmatched. This CDR3 has 13 amino acids. Looked up from germline, CDR1 is MDHEN and CDR2 is SYDVKM. CDR3 nucleotide sequence: TGTGCCAGCAATGGCGGGAGTCGGGAGACCCAGTACTTC. Translating gives CASNGGSRETQYF.

This clone has only one observation. The J gene is TRBJ2-5, the V gene TRBV7-2; 7 nucleotides match TRBD2. The CDR3 sequence is 17 residues long. CDR1 is SGHTA and CDR2 is FQGNSA in the germline V gene. J was trimmed by 7 bases and V by 5 bases; bases with no gene match: 19. CDR3 bases: TGTGCCAGCAGCCCATCTCTAGCGGCCGACCCCTCAGGGACCCAGTACTTC. Protein: CASSPSLAADPSGTQYF.

The rearrangement links TRBV27 to TRBJ2-3, with 13 bases matching TRBD2. The CDR3 consists of 17 residues. V lost 5 bases to trimming and J lost 2 bases; unmatched junction nucleotides: 7. Looked up from germline, CDR1 is MNHEY and CDR2 is SMNVEV (reference sequence). The CDR3, as DNA: TGTGCCAGCAGTGAACCAGGGACTAGCGGGGCCACAGATACGCAGTATTTT. Protein sequence: CASSEPGTSGATDTQYF.

The chain joins TRBV5-4 to TRBJ2-3, with a possible D match to TRBD1 (6 bases). Trimming removed 0 bases at V and 4 bases at J, with 12 bases between. The V gene's germline CDR1 is SGHNT and CDR2 YYREEE (reference sequence). The CDR3 runs to 15 residues. The CDR3 spells CASSLGIGGPDTQYF. The CDR3 nucleotides are TGTGCCAGCAGCTTGGGGATTGGGGGCCCAGATACGCAGTATTTT. Based on the CDR3 plus reference TRBV5-4 and TRBJ2-3, the full variable domain is ETGVTQSPTHLIKTRGQQVTLRCSSQSGHNTVSWYQQALGQGPQFIFQYYREEENGRGNFPPRFSGLQFPNYSSELNVNALELDDSALYLCASSLGIGGPDTQYFGPGTRLTVL.

The rearrangement uses TRBV7-6 and TRBJ2-5; possibly TRBD1 or TRBD2 for D (5 bases each). TRBJ2-7 matches the DNA end more closely, so the J call is doubtful. The CDR3 runs 13 residues. Looked up from germline, CDR1 is SGHVS and CDR2 is FNYEAQ. The CDR3 sequence is CASSSILGGEQYF. As DNA, the CDR3 is TGTGCCAGCAGCTCAATCCTTGGGGGCGAGCAGTACTTC.

The gene calls are TRBV29-1 and TRBJ2-1; weak D call: TRBD1 (6 bases). The CDR3 has 14 residues. Germline CDR1 and CDR2: SQVTM and ANQGSEA. The V and J ends lost 6 bases and 0 bases respectively, with 12 bases between them. CDR3 coding DNA: TGCAGCGTCCTGGACAGAGACTCCTACAATGAGCAGTTCTTC. Its translation: CSVLDRDSYNEQFF.

The CDR3 spells CASSQEAWAYTEAFF. In DNA form, the CDR3 reads TGCGCCAGCAGCCAAGAGGCCTGGGCGTACACTGAAGCTTTCTTT. The chain recombines TRBV4-3 with TRBJ1-1; unclear D gene. Germline V gene sequence: CDR1 LGHNA, CDR2 YSLEER. The V gene lost 0 bases and the J gene lost 3 bases, with 11 bases spanning the gap. The CDR3 length is 15 residues.

This clone was seen just once. This chain links TRBV7-2 with TRBJ2-1, with 12 bases identical to TRBD2. This CDR3 region has 16 residues. Germline CDR1 and CDR2: SGHTA and FQGNSA. The V gene end was trimmed by 4 bases and the J gene end by 10 bases; junction bases not matched to a gene: 11. CDR3 sequence reads: CASSSGGLAGTDEQFF. The DNA of the CDR3 is TGTGCCAGCAGCTCAGGGGGACTAGCGGGTACCGACGAGCAGTTCTTC.

V usage is TRBV10-3 and J usage is TRBJ2-3; D gene uncertain. Germline V CDR1 and CDR2: ENHRY, SYGVKD. V lost 9 bases and J lost 4, with 20 bases in between. The CDR3 is 15 residues long. This chain's CDR3 is CAIKQASVSADTQYF. For the CDR3, the DNA is TGTGCCATTAAACAAGCGAGTGTTTCTGCAGATACGCAGTATTTT.

V and J are TRBV7-3 and TRBJ2-1; D unresolved. CDR1 is SGHTA and CDR2 is FQGTGA in the germline V gene. V lost 2 bases, J lost 0 bases, and 14 bases lay in between. This CDR3 comprises 17 residues. The CDR3 reads CASSLSGHSSSYNEQFF. CDR3 in DNA: TGTGCCAGCAGCTTATCTGGTCACTCGAGCTCCTACAATGAGCAGTTCTTC.

The chain uses TRBV11-3 and TRBJ2-3; the match to TRBD2 covers 7 bases. The CDR3 is 14 amino acids. CDR1 and CDR2 (germline): SGHNT, YENEEA. J gave up 1 base and V 5 bases, and 3 bases lay outside the gene matches. The CDR3 DNA is TGTGCCAGCAGCGGGGCGGGGGGCACAGATACGCAGTATTTT. This gives the protein CASSGAGGTDTQYF.

This clone occurred a few times. The chain couples TRBV27 to TRBJ2-3, with 7 positions matching TRBD2. Losses at the gene ends were 5 bases for V and 8 bases for J; bases not matched to a gene: 7. CDR1 is MNHEY, CDR2 SMNVEV, per germline (reference sequence). CDR3 length: 13 amino acids. The CDR3 region is CASSTIPGGTQYF. Here the CDR3 DNA reads TGTGCCAGCAGTACGATTCCGGGAGGTACGCAGTATTTT.

The CDR3 coding sequence is TGCGCCAGCAGCGCATTGACAGGGGCAATCACAGATACGCAGTATTTT. The encoded protein is CASSALTGAITDTQYF. The chain carries TRBV5-1 and TRBJ2-3, with 8 bases identical to TRBD1. CDR1 is SGHRS and CDR2 is YFSETQ in the germline V gene. There are 16 residues in the CDR3. Germline trimming cut 4 bases from V and 2 bases from J; bases unmatched to any gene: 9.

This sequence joins TRBV4-1 and TRBJ2-4, with TRBD2 as a possible D gene (6 bases). Germline V lookup: CDR1 MGHRA, CDR2 YSYEKL. The CDR3 contains 12 residues. Deletions cut 6 bases from V and 7 bases from J, with 10 bases between. The CDR3 DNA reads TGCGCCAGCAGTCTCAGCGGGAACATTCAGTACTTC. This encodes CASSLSGNIQYF.

In its sample, this clone was seen once. V usage is TRBV7-2 and J usage is TRBJ1-5; possibly TRBD1 for D (5 bases). The CDR3 is 14 residues long. Germline V gene sequence: CDR1 SGHTA, CDR2 FQGNSA. With 5 bases removed from V and 7 bases from J, the gap between germline ends came to 15 bases. CDR3 protein: CASSPKPQGQPQHF. The CDR3 DNA reads TGTGCCAGCAGCCCAAAGCCCCAGGGACAGCCCCAGCATTTT. Supplemented by reference TRBV7-2 and TRBJ1-5, the full variable domain reads GAGVSQSPSNKVTEKGKDVELRCDPISGHTALYWYRQSLGQGLEFLIYFQGNSAPDKSGLPSDRFSAERTGGSVSTLTIQRTQQEDSAVYLCASSPKPQGQPQHFGDGTRLSIL.

This clone was picked up a small number of times. In DNA, the CDR3 is TGCAGTGCTAGACCCCACAATACGCAGTATTTT. It yields the protein CSARPHNTQYF. The chain combines TRBV20-1 with TRBJ2-3; D is undetermined. V lost 2 bases, J lost 7 bases, and 7 bases lay in between. Germline CDR1 DFQATT, CDR2 SNEGSKA (reference sequence). The CDR3 runs to 11 residues.

The rearrangement uses TRBV28 and TRBJ1-1, with TRBD1 identical over 7 bases. V shed 5 bases and J 7 bases; nucleotides not matched to a gene: 13. Germline V gives CDR1 MDHEN, CDR2 SYDVKM. There are 15 residues in the CDR3. The CDR3 is CASSLLPGQPCEAFF. The CDR3 coding sequence is TGTGCCAGCAGTCTCCTACCGGGACAGCCGTGTGAAGCTTTCTTT.

This clone has just one count. The chain combines TRBV6-5 with TRBJ2-5; D may be TRBD2 (6 bases). The germline V gene has CDR1 MNHEY and CDR2 SVGAGI. This CDR3 comprises 13 residues. V lost 5 bases to trimming and J lost 5 bases, with 12 bases between them. CDR3 region: CASSRWEAETQYF. CDR3 nucleotide sequence: TGTGCCAGCAGTCGGTGGGAGGCCGAGACCCAGTACTTC.

The chain links TRBV6-6 to TRBJ2-6, with 8 bases identical to TRBD1. CDR1 and CDR2 (germline): MNHNY, SVGAGI (reference sequence). The CDR3 has 15 residues. Losses at the gene ends were 4 bases for V and 3 bases for J; bases not matched to a gene: 2. This CDR3 is CASSSGGRGANVLTF. CDR3 nucleotides: TGTGCCAGCAGTTCAGGGGGCCGTGGGGCCAACGTCCTGACTTTC.

V and J are TRBV6-1 and TRBJ2-7; D unresolved. CDR3 length: 15 residues. With 0 bases removed from V and 3 bases from J, the gap between germline ends came to 12 bases. Germline CDR1 is MNHNS and CDR2 is SASEGT. CDR3 nucleotide sequence: TGTGCCAGCAGTGAAGCTCAACTCCATGTCTACGAGCAGTACTTC. Protein: CASSEAQLHVYEQYF.